The 22 T cell receptor beta chains listed next were all sequenced from one sample in a study of cytomegalovirus exposure and HLA in healthy donors. 60 Vbeta and 13 Jbeta primers were used in PCR. Method: immunoSEQ multiplex PCR; TCRdb's copy keeps in-frame clones and lacks some. The sample gives about 240,000 clones, 82% of which show up once; 5.4% is in the top ten. Sequences were obtained from PBMCs. The receptor source for this set is a middle-aged woman in good health and CMV-seropositive.

The chain combines TRBV10-3 with TRBJ1-2; 7 bases match TRBD1. The trim removed 2 bases at V and 6 bases at J, leaving 6 bases unmatched. Germline V gene sequence: CDR1 ENHRY, CDR2 SYGVKD. The CDR3 length is 14 residues. The CDR3, as DNA: TGTGCCATCAGTGAGAGAGGGGGCGGAAATGGCTACACCTTC. Protein sequence: CAISERGGGNGYTF.

The V and J genes are TRBV7-2 and TRBJ1-4; D is perhaps TRBD1 (5 bases). Looked up from germline, CDR1 is SGHTA and CDR2 is FQGNSA. V was trimmed by 1 base and J by 5 bases, leaving 14 bases between them. The CDR3 consists of 16 residues. The CDR3 loop reads CASSLDSTGGNEKLFF. CDR3 nucleotide sequence: TGTGCCAGCAGCTTAGACTCGACCGGGGGGAATGAAAAACTGTTTTTT.

The chain carries TRBV5-8 and TRBJ1-5; D unclear. V shed 1 base and J shed 1 base, with 12 bases lying between them. Germline V gene sequence: CDR1 SGHTS, CDR2 YDEGEE. CDR3 length: 16 residues. The CDR3 coding sequence is TGTGCCAGCAGCTTGTTCACGGGTGGAAGCAATCAGCCCCAGCATTTT. Translated: CASSLFTGGSNQPQHF.

V gene TRBV7-9 combines with J gene TRBJ2-7; no reliable D call. CDR3 length equals 12 residues. CDR1 is SEHNR, CDR2 FQNEAQ, per germline (reference sequence). Trimming shortened V by 1 base and J by 4 bases, and 5 bases separated the two germline ends. Here the CDR3 reads CASSLGAYEQYF. CDR3 in DNA: TGTGCCAGCAGCTTAGGGGCGTACGAGCAGTACTTC.

The chain couples TRBV2 to TRBJ1-1, with a possible D match to TRBD1 (5 bases). Trimming pared 2 bases from V and 10 bases from J, leaving 17 bases between. CDR1 is SNHLY and CDR2 is FYNNEI in the germline V gene. The CDR3 runs to 14 residues. CDR3 sequence reads: CASSEQGQGLAAFF. Here the CDR3 DNA reads TGTGCCAGCAGTGAACAGGGTCAGGGTCTTGCAGCTTTCTTT.

Notes on this clone: Other DNA sequences in the sample encode the same CDR3. The V call is TRBV19, the J call TRBJ1-5; D gene ambiguous. Trimming stripped 6 bases from V and 6 bases from J, with 9 bases between. The CDR3 totals 12 residues. Germline-derived CDR1 and CDR2 are LNHDA and SQIVND (reference sequence). The CDR3, as DNA: TGTGCCAGTAGCCGTGACTCTCAGCCCCAGCATTTT. It translates to CASSRDSQPQHF.

The chain carries TRBV18 and TRBJ2-7; D is perhaps TRBD1 (6 bases). V was shortened by 6 bases and J by 1 base, with 10 bases between the two germline ends. CDR3 length: 13 residues. Germline values: CDR1 KGHSH, CDR2 LQKENI. The CDR3 loop reads CASSAGQSYEQYF. The CDR3 DNA sequence: TGTGCCAGCTCGGCAGGACAGTCCTACGAGCAGTACTTC.

The rearrangement joins TRBV2 to TRBJ1-3, with TRBD1 as a possible D gene (6 bases). CDR1 and CDR2 from the germline V gene are SNHLY and FYNNEI. Trimming took 6 bases from V and 2 from J, leaving 17 bases between them. The CDR3 loop spans 16 amino acids. CDR3 in amino acids: CASRARGILAGNTIYF. The CDR3 DNA is TGTGCCAGCAGGGCCAGGGGCATCTTGGCTGGAAACACCATATATTTT.

This clone appeared a single time. Other nucleotide sequences in the sample specify the same CDR3. The chain employs TRBV7-9 and TRBJ1-4, with 10 positions matching TRBD1. The CDR3 sequence is 15 residues long. V was clipped by 1 base and J by 5 bases; unmatched bases: 1. Germline CDR1 is SEHNR and CDR2 is FQNEAQ (reference sequence). CDR3 loop: CASSLGDRGNEKLFF. CDR3 in DNA: TGTGCCAGCAGCTTAGGGGACAGGGGAAATGAAAAACTGTTTTTT.

V gene TRBV19 combines with J gene TRBJ1-2; unclear D gene. V shed 7 bases and J shed 2 bases, with 20 bases lying between them. The CDR3 sequence is 16 residues long. Germline assignment: CDR1 LNHDA and CDR2 SQIVND (reference sequence). The CDR3 loop reads CASTNRTALANYGYTF. CDR3 in DNA: TGTGCCAGTACCAACCGGACCGCACTAGCCAACTATGGCTACACCTTC.

The gene calls are TRBV27 and TRBJ2-7; D call uncertain. Germline-derived CDR1 and CDR2 are MNHEY and SMNVEV (reference sequence). The CDR3 has 15 amino acids. V lost 5 bases, J lost 0 bases, and 14 bases lay in between. Here the CDR3 reads CASSPVDTNSYEQYF. CDR3 nucleotide sequence: TGTGCCAGCAGTCCTGTTGACACCAACTCCTACGAGCAGTACTTC.

The J gene is TRBJ1-5, the V gene TRBV19; 8 nucleotides match TRBD1. V lost 8 bases to trimming and J lost 7 bases; unmatched junction nucleotides: 10. The CDR3 has 14 amino acids. Germline CDR1 and CDR2: LNHDA and SQIVND (reference sequence). The chain's CDR3 is CASRTGNVNQPQHF. In DNA form, the CDR3 reads TGTGCCAGTCGGACAGGGAATGTGAACCAGCCCCAGCATTTT.

The chain uses TRBV27 and TRBJ2-1; 7 nucleotides line up with TRBD2. The CDR3 consists of 14 residues. The V gene end was trimmed by 2 bases and the J gene end by 7 bases; junction bases not matched to a gene: 5. CDR1 and CDR2 from the germline V gene are MNHEY and SMNVEV (reference sequence). Here the CDR3 DNA reads TGTGCCAGCAGTTTACGGGACTATGGAAATGAGCAGTTCTTC. Protein: CASSLRDYGNEQFF.

This clone was seen a single time. The chain has TRBV5-5 and TRBJ1-5; D remains unclear. V lost 5 bases and J lost 7, with 19 bases in between. The CDR3 loop spans 15 amino acids. CDR1 and CDR2 (germline): SGHKS, YYEKEE (reference sequence). The CDR3 sequence is CASSLSGGPGQPQHF. Written as DNA, the CDR3 is TGTGCCAGCAGTCTGTCGGGTGGTCCGGGGCAGCCCCAGCATTTT. The full variable domain, in which reference TRBV5-5 and TRBJ1-5 provide the parts outside the CDR3, is DAGVTQSPTHLIKTRGQQVTLRCSPISGHKSVSWYQQVLGQGPQFIFQYYEKEERGRGNFPDRFSARQFPNYSSELNVNALLLGDSALYLCASSLSGGPGQPQHFGDGTRLSIL.

The chain has TRBV12-2 and TRBJ2-3; whether TRBD1, the table's D call, matches the DNA was not checked. TRBV12-2 is noted as a pseudogene. This CDR3 comprises 16 residues. CDR3 region: CASRPNRFLLSDTQYF. Here the CDR3 DNA reads TGTGCAAGTCGCCCCAACAGGTTCCTCCTCTCAGATACGCAGTATTTT.

The chain links TRBV2 to TRBJ1-1; perhaps TRBD1 as D (6 bases). Germline V gives CDR1 SNHLY, CDR2 FYNNEI. The CDR3 spans 15 residues. V lost 5 bases, J lost 0 bases, and 13 bases lay in between. CDR3 in DNA: TGTGCCAGCAGTATCCCGGACAGACTGAACACTGAAGCTTTCTTT. Amino acids: CASSIPDRLNTEAFF.

The chain has TRBV27 and TRBJ2-7, with 10 bases identical to TRBD2. The CDR3 loop spans 14 amino acids. V gave up 3 bases and J gave up 2 bases; unmatched junction bases: 1. Germline loops: CDR1 MNHEY, CDR2 SMNVEV (reference sequence). The DNA of the CDR3 is TGTGCCAGCAGTTTTAGCGGGGGGCCCTACGAGCAGTACTTC. Residues: CASSFSGGPYEQYF.

The chain couples TRBV27 to TRBJ1-2; 9 positions agree with TRBD1. The V gene's germline CDR1 is MNHEY and CDR2 SMNVEV (reference sequence). With V trimmed by 2 bases and J by 5 bases, 6 bases remained unmatched. The CDR3 is made up of 15 amino acids. The CDR3 region is CASSLIADRGYGYTF. Here the CDR3 DNA reads TGTGCCAGCAGTTTAATAGCGGACAGGGGATATGGCTACACCTTC.

This clone was seen a single time. The chain combines TRBV30 with TRBJ2-2, with TRBD1 as a possible D gene (7 bases). Germline CDR1 and CDR2: GTSNPN and SVGIG (reference sequence). Between the trimmed V and J ends, which lost 1 base and 15 bases, there was a span of 18 bases. The CDR3 loop spans 13 amino acids. The CDR3 DNA reads as TGTGCCTGGAGTGAGCGACTAGGGGGCATGATGTTTTTT. This sequence encodes CAWSERLGGMMFF.

This clone has only a few counts. V gene TRBV4-2 combines with J gene TRBJ2-3; unclear D gene. The V end was cut by 3 bases, the J end by 6 bases, with 10 bases between. Per germline, CDR1 LGHNA and CDR2 YNFKEQ. The CDR3 is 13 residues long. CDR3 coding DNA: TGTGCCAGCAGCCAGGCCCGAGCGGATACGCAGTATTTT. Residues: CASSQARADTQYF.

The chain joins TRBV7-8 to TRBJ2-7; 10 positions agree with TRBD1. CDR3 length: 15 amino acids. Germline V CDR1 and CDR2: SGHVS, FQNEAQ. The junction had 4 bases not matched to a gene; V was cut back by 4 bases and J by 1 base. As DNA, the CDR3 is TGTGCCAGCAGCTCCGGGACAGGGGTTTCCTACGAGCAGTACTTC. This translates into CASSSGTGVSYEQYF.

This chain uses TRBV5-4 with TRBJ1-2, with D unclear. The length of the CDR3 is 13 residues. Trimming pared 0 bases from V and 6 bases from J, leaving 9 bases between. The V gene's germline CDR1 is SGHNT and CDR2 YYREEE (reference sequence). CDR3 protein: CASSLDGEDGYTF. The CDR3 nucleotides are TGTGCCAGCAGCTTGGACGGGGAAGATGGCTACACCTTC.